One and the same sample provided the 21 T cell receptor beta chains below, sequenced in a study of CDR3 diversity in severe acne. TCRdb re-derived calls from the PCR reads in MiXCR, one entry per CDR3 protein. Here the sample spans approximately 79,000 distinct CDR3 sequences, 45% to 55% being singletons. The sample consisted of blood. The receptors derive from a male donor in good health, serving as a control.

This clonotype has a count of ten or more. The chain is built from TRBV24-1 and TRBJ1-5; 12 nucleotides agree with TRBD1. Germline loops: CDR1 KGHDR, CDR2 SFDVKD. J lost 2 bases, V lost 4 bases, and 8 bases had no gene match. CDR3 length equals 18 residues. The CDR3 protein is CATSEPGTGGGGNQPQHF. Here the CDR3 DNA reads TGTGCCACCAGTGAGCCCGGGACAGGGGGCGGCGGCAATCAGCCCCAGCATTTT.

Details on this clonotype: One junction end disagrees with the germline gene, perhaps due to a read error. The chain links TRBV6-4 to TRBJ2-7; the match to TRBD2 covers 12 bases. The CDR3 is 16 amino acids. The germline gives CDR1 MRHNA, CDR2 SNTAGT. As DNA, the CDR3 is TGTGCCAGCAGTGACTCGACTAGCGGGAGTATGAACGAGCAGTACTTT. Translation gives CASSDSTSGSMNEQYF.

In this sample, this clonotype turned up a few times. This chain uses TRBV2 with TRBJ2-7, with D perhaps TRBD1 (5 bases). With 2 bases removed from V and 3 bases from J, the gap between germline ends came to 14 bases. Germline lookup yields CDR1 SNHLY and CDR2 FYNNEI. This CDR3 contains 15 residues. CDR3 coding DNA: TGTGCCAGCAGTGAAAGGGGCACGGCTCGCTACGAGCAGTACTTC. Its translation is CASSERGTARYEQYF.

This clonotype was found many times. The V and J genes are TRBV15 and TRBJ1-1; D call uncertain. CDR1 LNHNV and CDR2 YYDKDF come from the germline V gene (reference sequence). This CDR3 region has 13 residues. Deletions cut 0 bases from V and 4 bases from J, with 6 bases between. The CDR3 DNA reads as TGTGCCACCAGCAGAGACCTGGGCACTGAAGCTTTCTTT. This sequence encodes CATSRDLGTEAFF.

There are many counts of this clonotype. The CDR3 loop reads CASSYFATPYEQYF. DNA of the CDR3: TGTGCCAGCAGTTACTTTGCGACGCCCTACGAGCAGTACTTC. The chain is built from TRBV6-5 and TRBJ2-7; D is uncertain. This CDR3 region has 14 residues. Deletions cut 1 base from V and 2 bases from J, with 9 bases between. Looked up from germline, CDR1 is MNHEY and CDR2 is SVGAGI.

The chain is built from TRBV7-6 and TRBJ2-6; 8 positions match TRBD1. V lost 5 bases, J lost 9 bases, and 12 bases stayed unmatched. The length of the CDR3 is 16 residues. In germline, CDR1 is SGHVS, CDR2 FNYEAQ. The CDR3 nucleotides are TGTGCCAGCAGCCCACAGGGGGAATCTCTGGTCAACGTCCTGACTTTC. Translating gives CASSPQGESLVNVLTF.

The sample holds a few counts of this clonotype. Here the CDR3 reads CASVVTGDGPNTEAFF. The CDR3 coding sequence is TGTGCCTCGGTAGTGACAGGCGACGGTCCAAACACTGAAGCTTTCTTT. This sequence joins TRBV28 and TRBJ1-1; D is perhaps TRBD1 (6 bases). Looked up from germline, CDR1 is MDHEN and CDR2 is SYDVKM. This CDR3 has 16 amino acids. V was pared by 11 bases and J by 2 bases, with 24 bases between.

This clonotype appeared a few times. The CDR3 loop reads CAISDMTWETQYF. CDR3 nucleotides: TGTGCCATCAGTGATATGACGTGGGAGACCCAGTACTTC. V usage is TRBV10-3 and J usage is TRBJ2-5; D call uncertain. The germline V gene has CDR1 ENHRY and CDR2 SYGVKD. V lost 3 bases to trimming and J lost 5 bases, with 10 bases between them. The CDR3 consists of 13 residues.

Of note for this clonotype: This clone may be a read error of a much larger clone one base away. The gene calls are TRBV5-6 and TRBJ1-1; D is ambiguous. The V gene's germline CDR1 is SGHDT and CDR2 YYEEEE. Between the trimmed V and J ends, which lost 3 bases and 7 bases, there was a span of 7 bases. The CDR3 runs 11 residues. CDR3 sequence: CASSYAIEAFF. The CDR3 DNA reads TGTGCCAGCAGCTACGCCATTGAAGCTTTCTTT.

This clonotype was detected only a few times. The chain recombines TRBV24-1 with TRBJ2-5; D unclear. Trimming removed 1 base at V and 5 bases at J, with 13 bases between. The CDR3 spans 15 residues. In germline, CDR1 is KGHDR, CDR2 SFDVKD. The CDR3 region is CATSDLTTAGETQYF. The CDR3, as DNA: TGTGCCACCAGTGATTTAACCACAGCCGGGGAGACCCAGTACTTC.

This chain's CDR3 is CAISPGTSGRAYEQYF. DNA for the CDR3: TGTGCCATCAGTCCAGGGACTAGCGGGCGGGCCTACGAGCAGTACTTC. The genes are TRBV10-3 and TRBJ2-7, with TRBD2 matching over 12 bases. Per germline, CDR1 ENHRY and CDR2 SYGVKD. The CDR3 length is 16 residues. With 5 bases clipped from V and 2 bases from J, the junction kept 7 bases outside the gene matches.

This clonotype was recorded many times. V gene TRBV10-2 combines with J gene TRBJ1-2; D is perhaps TRBD1 (6 bases). This CDR3 is 15 amino acids long. Trimming pared 3 bases from V and 4 bases from J, leaving 15 bases between. In germline, CDR1 is WSHSY, CDR2 SAAADI. CDR3 DNA sequence: TGCGCCAGCAGTGAAACGACAGGATGGAGCTATGGCTACACCTTC. The encoded protein is CASSETTGWSYGYTF.

Regarding this clonotype: Mismatch with germline at one junction end may stem from a read error. This rearrangement joins TRBV7-9 to TRBJ2-1; no firm D call. The CDR3 covers 15 residues. Per germline, CDR1 SEHNR and CDR2 FQNEAQ (reference sequence). The CDR3 here is CASSLGGSSYSEQSF. CDR3 DNA: TGTGCCAGCAGCTTAGGGGGAAGCTCCTACAGTGAGCAGTCCTTC.

The V and J genes are TRBV2 and TRBJ2-3; 9 nucleotides match TRBD2. This CDR3 region has 15 residues. Germline values: CDR1 SNHLY, CDR2 FYNNEI. V shed 4 bases and J 4 bases; nucleotides not matched to a gene: 6. CDR3 sequence reads: CASSGAGGPSDTQYF. Here the CDR3 DNA reads TGTGCCAGCAGTGGGGCGGGGGGGCCCTCAGATACGCAGTATTTT.

This clonotype was observed many times. The chain joins TRBV9 to TRBJ1-3; D gene unclear. The length of the CDR3 is 14 residues. V was pared by 3 bases and J by 0 bases, with 7 bases between. Per the germline V gene, CDR1 is SGDLS and CDR2 is YYNGEE. The CDR3, as DNA: TGTGCCAGCAGCGGGGTAAGCTCTGGAAACACCATATATTTT. Translation gives CASSGVSSGNTIYF.

This clonotype appeared many times. This chain uses TRBV6-2 or TRBV6-3 with TRBJ2-1; 9 bases map to TRBD1. Germline V lookup: CDR1 MNHEY, CDR2 SVGEGT. The CDR3 consists of 16 residues. The ends lost 6 bases at V and 7 bases at J; junction bases unmatched: 13. In nucleotides, the CDR3 is TGTGCCAGCAGAGAACGGGGACAGGGCACTGGGAATGAGCAGTTCTTC. Amino acid sequence: CASRERGQGTGNEQFF.

In the case of this clonotype: The junction shows a germline mismatch at one end, possibly a read error. The genes are TRBV7-9 and TRBJ2-7; D tentatively reads TRBD1 or TRBD2 (9 bases each). There are 17 residues in the CDR3. Germline-derived CDR1 and CDR2 are SEHNR and FQNEAQ (reference sequence). The DNA of the CDR3 is TGTGCCAGCAGCTTATCGCGGGGGGGACAGGGCTCCTGCGAGCAGTACTTC. Protein product: CASSLSRGGQGSCEQYF.

Many counts were recorded for this clonotype. The chain is built from TRBV7-6 and TRBJ2-7; tentatively, D is TRBD1 or TRBD2 (5 bases each). The length of the CDR3 is 15 residues. The V gene lost 5 bases and the J gene lost 2 bases, with 16 bases spanning the gap. CDR1 SGHVS and CDR2 FNYEAQ come from the germline V gene. The DNA for the CDR3 is TGTGCCAGCAGCAGACCGGTAGAGGGGACCTACGAGCAGTACTTC. Protein sequence: CASSRPVEGTYEQYF. Full variable domain (remainder filled in from reference TRBV7-6 and TRBJ2-7): GAGVSQSPRYKVTKRGQDVALRCDPISGHVSLYWYRQALGQGPEFLTYFNYEAQQDKSGLPNDRFSAERPEGSISTLTIQRTEQRDSAMYRCASSRPVEGTYEQYFGPGTRLTVT.

The chain is built from TRBV7-2 and TRBJ1-3; 11 bases agree with TRBD1. The length of the CDR3 is 15 residues. Germline CDR1 SGHTA, CDR2 FQGNSA. V dropped 5 bases and J dropped 10; count of bases not matched to a gene: 10. This CDR3 is CASSGDRGGVETIYF. CDR3 DNA: TGTGCCAGCAGCGGGGACAGGGGGGGGGTGGAGACCATATATTTT.

This clonotype has just a few counts. V usage is TRBV19 and J usage is TRBJ1-1, with D possibly matching TRBD1 (5 bases). Germline V gene lookup returns CDR1 LNHDA and CDR2 SQIVND (reference sequence). The CDR3 spans 13 residues. Between the trimmed V and J ends, which lost 2 bases and 6 bases, there was a span of 10 bases. The CDR3 here is CASSISQGAEAFF. The CDR3, as DNA: TGTGCCAGTAGTATATCTCAGGGAGCTGAAGCTTTCTTT.

The table lists this clonotype with many counts. The chain carries TRBV25-1 and TRBJ1-1; D call uncertain. Germline CDR1 MGHDK, CDR2 SYGVNS. V was shortened by 3 bases and J by 1 base, with 15 bases between the two germline ends. The CDR3 extends over 16 amino acids. The CDR3 DNA is TGTGCCAGCAGTGAGTTAGGAAGCGGGGAGAACACTGAAGCTTTCTTT. Protein: CASSELGSGENTEAFF.